The rows below give T cell receptor beta chains drawn from one sample of a study of CD4 T cells in relation to SARS-CoV-2 and coronaviruses. For these TCRs, the target antigens are not known. Measured with immunoSEQ multiplex PCR; TCRdb has only the in-frame clones, and not every one. The table has approximately 31,000 clones, around 76% seen once. The sample comprised memory CD4+ T cells from PBMCs, cultured in vitro. The receptors shown here come from an adult with COVID-19. Both conserved end residues are part of each CDR3. D genes are given only for firm matches. The size of a clone is reported for some rows only, either as once, few or many, or as a class for expanded clones.

>14|TRBD2|NA|TRBJ2-5|TRBV28
CASSGSGSQETQYF
TGTGCCAGCAGTGGCAGCGGGAGCCAAGAGACCCAGTACTTC
>19|NA|NA|TRBJ2-6|TRBV18
CASSRNLRTDFSGANVLTF
TGTGCCAGCTCACGGAATCTTCGGACGGATTTCTCTGGGGCCAACGTCCTGACTTTC
>13|NA|NA|TRBJ1-1|TRBV29-1
CSVAYRGITEAFF
TGCAGCGTTGCTTATCGAGGAATCACTGAAGCTTTCTTT
>13|NA|once|TRBJ2-3|TRBV7-2
CASSLARSDTQYF
TGTGCCAGCAGCTTGGCCCGGTCGGATACGCAGTATTTT
>17|NA|NA|TRBJ2-7|TRBV23-1
CASSPPGPGTNNYEQYF
TGCGCCAGCAGTCCGCCTGGCCCCGGGACAAACAACTACGAGCAGTACTTC
>13|NA|NA|TRBJ2-1|TRBV12-3/TRBV12-4
CASSFQQDNEQFF
TGTGCCAGCAGTTTTCAGCAAGATAATGAGCAGTTCTTC
>15|NA|once|TRBJ2-7|TRBV5-1
CASSWSGRTQTEQYF
TGCGCCAGCAGCTGGTCCGGGAGAACACAAACCGAGCAGTACTTC
>12|NA|NA|TRBJ2-7|TRBV6-5
CASSRGGSEQYF
TGTGCCAGCAGTAGGGGGGGGTCCGAGCAGTACTTC
>15|NA|NA|TRBJ1-1|TRBV5-1
CASSREQGLNTEAFF
TGCGCCAGCAGCCGGGAGCAGGGCTTAAACACTGAAGCTTTCTTT
>17|NA|few|TRBJ2-1|TRBV5-6
CASSLSAGIESYNEQFF
TGTGCCAGCAGCTTGAGTGCAGGGATCGAGTCCTACAATGAGCAGTTCTTC
>19|TRBD2|NA|TRBJ2-3|TRBV23-1
CASMLVRLIAGDATDTQYF
TGCGCCAGCATGCTGGTCCGATTAATAGCGGGGGACGCCACAGATACGCAGTATTTT
>15|TRBD1|few|TRBJ1-2|TRBV5-5
CASSPTGTYYYGYTF
TGTGCCAGCAGCCCGACAGGGACGTACTACTATGGCTACACCTTC
>12|NA|few|TRBJ1-2|TRBV24-1
CATRSSGSSYTF
TGTGCCACCAGGAGTTCGGGGTCGAGCTACACCTTC
>11|NA|NA|TRBJ2-3|TRBV6-5
CASTVTDTQYF
TGTGCCAGCACCGTCACAGATACGCAGTATTTT
>14|TRBD1|NA|TRBJ1-1|TRBV9
CASSALTGGTEAFF
TGTGCCAGCAGCGCCCTGACAGGGGGCACTGAAGCTTTCTTT
>17|NA|NA|TRBJ1-2|TRBV4-1
CASSQDYQTGRLYGYTF
TGCGCCAGCAGCCAAGATTACCAGACTGGGAGACTCTATGGCTACACCTTC
>15|NA|NA|TRBJ2-6|TRBV5-4
CASSRRDSGANVLTF
TGTGCCAGCAGCCGGAGGGATTCCGGGGCCAACGTCCTGACTTTC
>16|NA|NA|TRBJ1-3|TRBV28
CASSLLTLRSGNTIYF
TGTGCCAGCAGCCTACTGACCCTCCGGTCTGGAAACACCATATATTTT
>18|TRBD2|NA|TRBJ2-1|TRBV7-6
CASSLGIGGTSGSNEQFF
TGTGCCAGCAGCTTAGGTATTGGAGGGACTAGCGGGAGCAATGAGCAGTTCTTC
>11|NA|few|TRBJ1-5|TRBV20-1
CSARDRSVQHF
TGCAGTGCTAGAGATCGGTCAGTCCAGCATTTT
>15|NA|NA|TRBJ2-1|TRBV11-2
CASSLVRERYNEQFF
TGTGCCAGCAGCTTAGTGCGGGAAAGGTACAATGAGCAGTTCTTC
>15|NA|NA|TRBJ1-1|TRBV6-5
CAGTPGQPMNTEAFF
TGTGCCGGGACCCCGGGACAACCCATGAACACTGAAGCTTTCTTT
>12|NA|once|TRBJ2-3|TRBV2
CASRGWGDTQYF
TGTGCCAGCAGAGGGTGGGGGGATACGCAGTATTTT
>15|TRBD2|NA|TRBJ2-1|TRBV6-4
CASSEGLAGVDEQFF
TGTGCCAGCAGTGAAGGACTAGCGGGAGTTGATGAGCAGTTCTTC
>12|NA|NA|TRBJ2-7|TRBV16
CASSQYPAEQYF
TGTGCCAGCAGCCAATATCCGGCCGAGCAGTACTTC
>16|NA|NA|TRBJ1-1|TRBV15
CATSRDNRGLNTEAFF
TGTGCCACCAGCAGAGACAACAGAGGGTTGAACACTGAAGCTTTCTTT
>15|TRBD1|NA|TRBJ2-5|TRBV2
CASKGLGTAKETQYF
TGTGCCAGCAAGGGGCTCGGGACAGCCAAAGAGACCCAGTACTTC
>14|NA|NA|TRBJ1-5|TRBV3-1/TRBV3-2
CASSQGNPGQPQHF
TGTGCCAGCAGCCAAGGTAATCCGGGGCAGCCCCAGCATTTT
>11|NA|few|TRBJ1-1|TRBV5-5
CASSLAGEAFF
TGTGCCAGCAGCCTTGCGGGTGAAGCTTTCTTT
>16|NA|NA|TRBJ1-5|TRBV27
CASSSAGPLSNQPQHF
TGTGCCAGCAGTTCAGCGGGACCCCTTAGCAATCAGCCCCAGCATTTT
>16|TRBD2|NA|TRBJ2-3|TRBV6-1
CASSELRSGRRDTQYF
TGTGCCAGCAGTGAATTAAGAAGCGGGAGACGGGATACGCAGTATTTT
>13|NA|once|TRBJ2-5|TRBV10-2
CASKRGPQETQYF
TGCGCCAGCAAACGGGGGCCCCAAGAGACCCAGTACTTC
>12|NA|NA|TRBJ1-5|TRBV10-3
CAISESDQPQHF
TGTGCCATCAGTGAGTCTGATCAGCCCCAGCATTTT
>14|NA|few|TRBJ2-2|TRBV19
CASSLGGLSGELFF
TGTGCCAGTAGTCTAGGGGGACTGTCCGGGGAGCTGTTTTTT
>15|TRBD2|NA|TRBJ2-7|TRBV5-4
CASSLGASGSYEQYF
TGTGCCAGCAGCTTGGGGGCTAGCGGCTCCTACGAGCAGTACTTC
>15|NA|NA|TRBJ2-3|TRBV6-2/TRBV6-3
CASSYRSQRTDTQYF
TGTGCCAGCAGTTATCGGAGCCAACGCACAGATACGCAGTATTTT
>14|NA|NA|TRBJ1-1|TRBV4-2
CASSQDSRNTEAFF
TGTGCCAGCAGCCAAGATAGTAGGAACACTGAAGCTTTCTTT
>15|NA|NA|TRBJ2-3|TRBV9
CASSVYGKSTDTQYF
TGTGCCAGCAGCGTATACGGGAAAAGCACAGATACGCAGTATTTT
>14|NA|NA|TRBJ1-2|TRBV9
CASSVGGARYGYTF
TGTGCCAGCAGCGTAGGTGGGGCCCGATATGGCTACACCTTC
>18|NA|NA|TRBJ1-5|TRBV28
CASSLKTGSWFSNQPQHF
TGTGCCAGCAGTTTAAAAACAGGGAGCTGGTTCAGCAATCAGCCCCAGCATTTT
>12|TRBD1|NA|TRBJ2-7|TRBV6-5
CASDRGTYEQYF
TGTGCCAGCGACAGGGGGACCTACGAGCAGTACTTC
>16|TRBD1|NA|TRBJ2-7|TRBV7-2
CASSLSTGTGIREQYF
TGTGCCAGCAGCCTGTCCACCGGGACAGGGATTAGGGAGCAGTACTTC